Included here is one TCR beta chain sequence, with context. The target antigen is unknown. Sample time point: blood 2 weeks post-SBRT. Treatment specified: 15 Gy SBRT to primary tumor, nephrectomy 4 weeks later. Clear cell pathology was present in this patient's renal cell carcinoma. Libraries were prepared by immunoSEQ multiplex PCR; TCRdb keeps only in-frame clonotypes and omits some of them. The sample holds 70,000 to 80,000 clones, around 85% seen once. This CDR3 has 15 residues. V lost 4 bases, J lost 5 bases, and 9 bases stayed unmatched. Germline assignment: CDR1 SGDLS and CDR2 YYNGEE. This specimen comes from a study of radiation and T cells in renal cell carcinoma. Regarding the study as a whole: Top tumor clonotypes rose in blood 2 weeks post-radiation, then contracted.

Here the sequenced sample was blood, taken from a patient whose treatment included radiotherapy and nephrectomy. The V and J genes are TRBV9 and TRBJ2-1; TRBD2 aligns across 7 bases. The clonotype was recovered from a woman aged 50 to 65 with renal cell carcinoma. The CDR3 DNA reads TGTGCCAGCAGCCCCCCGCTAGCGGAGGACAATGAGCAGTTCTTC. This codes for CASSPPLAEDNEQFF. The full variable domain, in which reference TRBV9 and TRBJ2-1 provide the parts outside the CDR3, is DSGVTQTPKHLITATGQRVTLRCSPRSGDLSVYWYQQSLDQGLQFLIQYYNGEERAKGNILERFSAQQFPDLHSELNLSSLELGDSALYFCASSPPLAEDNEQFFGPGTRLTVL.